The text below deals with one T cell receptor beta chain. The target antigen is unknown. The germline gives CDR1 MGHRA, CDR2 YSYEKL. Deletions cut 2 bases from V and 8 bases from J, with 12 bases between. This CDR3 has 13 amino acids. With 60 Vbeta and 13 Jbeta primers, the PCR was carried out. Clones were read by immunoSEQ multiplex PCR, and TCRdb kept only the in-frame ones, dropping some. The sample holds about 140,000 clones; roughly three fifths are singletons and the top ten take less than 3%. These data originate in a study of cytomegalovirus exposure and HLA in healthy donors. Points from the study as a whole: Highly shared sequence variants in one cluster were likely a sequencing artifact. Prior analysis indicated that the majority of TCR beta V segments exhibited productivity approximately 87% or approximately 30% of the time. In a later analysis, across HLA loci, associated TCR counts were highest for DRB1, lowest for HLA-C. Analysis performed later found 16,951 TCR beta sequences associated with HLA alleles at 0.05 false discovery rate.

The V and J genes are TRBV4-1 and TRBJ1-1, with D possibly being TRBD1 (5 bases). The sequence was collected from a middle-aged woman in good health and CMV-seronegative. Material: PBMCs. CDR3 nucleotides: TGCGCCAGCAGCCAACCTGACAGCAGGGAAGCTTTCTTT. This encodes CASSQPDSREAFF.